This TCR beta chain was identified in a study of cytomegalovirus exposure and HLA in healthy donors. Study in general: In a later analysis, the roughly 120 validation repertoires were reported to have used the same platform as the roughly 700 first-cohort repertoires.

The CDR3 spans 16 residues. Trimming removed 0 bases from V and 2 bases from J, with 11 bases in between. Germline V gene data show CDR1 as MNHNS and CDR2 as SASEGT. Using immunoSEQ multiplex PCR, the repertoire was profiled, and TCRdb retains in-frame clones only, with some absent. Among under 140,000 clones listed, approximately 89% were seen once. Concerning this clone: Its matching antigen is unknown.

The study's findings and limits: For cytomegalovirus status, the classifier reportedly gave diagnoses with high specificity and sensitivity. The study found most TCR sequences rare, yet found some public TCRs in many donors.

This TCR came from a woman aged 18-29 years in good health and CMV-seronegative. The V gene is TRBV6-1, the J gene TRBJ1-5, with a weak D call TRBD1 (6 bases). The sequencing sample was made of PBMCs. CDR3 in amino acids: CASSEAVGGGNQPQHF. The CDR3 coding sequence is TGTGCCAGCAGTGAAGCGGTAGGGGGTGGCAATCAGCCCCAGCATTTT.